This T cell receptor (beta chain) was documented in a study of T-cell memory formation after mild COVID-19 (dated by TCRdb to the early 2020s). At the level of the whole study: Most TCR sequence clusters were specific to one of the two donors. The cohort was made up of two young adult volunteers, one female and one male, who were previously healthy. In a couple of donors, T-cell clones that expanded and contracted after mild COVID-19 were tracked by sequencing TCRalpha and TCRbeta repertoires over time. What the research found in general, with its limitations: From day 15 to 85, contracting clones showed balanced CD4/CD8 phenotypes, whereas a second wave of clones that expanded from day 15 to 37 leaned towards CD4+. Whether the second-wave clones peaking on day 37 were SARS-CoV-2 specific was not confirmed. The detection of some responding clones in pre-infection memory suggests that pre-existing cross-reactive memory T cells joined the SARS-CoV-2 response. Contracting CD4+ clones appeared mostly in the CM and EM memory subsets, whereas CD8+ clones were enriched in EMRA. Only a couple of mild cases were covered in the study, and larger cohorts including severe cases with pre-infection samples were considered necessary.

Instrument used: Illumina NovaSeq 6000. TCRalpha and TCRbeta cDNA libraries were constructed by 5'RACE with constant-segment primers, with sample barcodes and unique molecular identifiers being introduced. RNA was extracted from every sample with Trizol reagent. The libraries were amplified in two PCR steps, and the second step added a second sample barcode and Illumina TruSeq adapters. Sequencing of the libraries was done on an Illumina NovaSeq, producing 2 x 150 bp paired-end reads. Per the source publication's procedure: Reads were demultiplexed and collapsed into UMI-guided consensus sequences with migec v1.2.7. Using mixcr v2.1.11, UMI consensuses were aligned to TRA and TRB V and J templates and then assembled into clonotypes. A clonotype was counted as expanded or contracted only if both edgeR and NoisET called the change significant, with noise models trained on biological replicates. For edgeR calls, the thresholds were a false discovery rate-adjusted p below 0.01 and a log2 fold-change of 1. PCA with hierarchical clustering of max-normalized trajectories of the 1000 most abundant clonotypes was used as exploratory dynamics analysis. The CD4 or CD8 phenotype of responding clones was assigned using the separately sequenced CD4+ and CD8+ repertoires. In-frame beta chains were kept once TCRdb had trimmed the public reads at Q25 with fastp and called clones with MiXCR. Records with the same CDR3 protein are collapsed into one entry carrying the most frequent genes and DNA. For this entry, the V and J calls and clone size follow TCRdb and not the study's own pipeline. Here the sample has roughly 350,000 distinct CDR3 sequences; 21% occur a single time. Around 12% of the sample is in the top ten clones.

V and J are truncated by 5 bases and 2 bases respectively, leaving an intervening sequence of 13 bases. Reading the germline V gene gives CDR1 SGHTA and CDR2 FQGTGA. The CDR3 covers 14 residues, taking in both the cysteine and the phenylalanine. Left in the record is the CDR3 DNA by itself, 42 bases read in frame from the first base. On this clonotype: Its specific antigen is unknown. No base quality information exists; no much larger clone differs at one position.

Ficoll-Paque density gradient centrifugation was used to isolate PBMCs. This sequence originates from an adult woman who had mild COVID-19 (a few samples of this study predate the infection). The sample titles of this study are shuffled in the database, so cell type and time point are left out; the donor was told from shared clones. Recombination linked TRBV7-3 to TRBJ2-7; the D gene is possibly TRBD1 or TRBD2, with 7 bases matching each. The sequenced material came from PBMCs or a T cell subset sorted from them (not recorded which). The DNA sequence follows: TGTGCCAGCAGCGCAGCAGGGGGGGCCTACGAGCAGTACTTC. This is translated as CASSAAGGAYEQYF. With the rest looked up from the reference TRBV7-3 and TRBJ2-7 genes rather than sequenced, the full variable domain is GAGVSQTPSNKVTEKGKYVELRCDPISGHTALYWYRQSLGQGPEFLIYFQGTGAADDSGLPNDRFFAVRPEGSVSTLKIQRTERGDSAVYLCASSAAGGAYEQYFGPGTRLTVT.